This section outlines one TCR beta chain sequence together with its context. This table comes from immunoSEQ multiplex PCR, and its TCRdb copy is limited to in-frame clones, with some not included. The repertoire includes 50,000 to 70,000 clones, 93% of them detected once, and approximately 2% sits in the top ten. The data are from a study of T cell changes during pregnancy in multiple sclerosis. Germline CDR1 and CDR2: LNHDA and SQIVND (reference sequence). V lost 5 bases, J lost 2 bases, and 15 bases lay in between. The CDR3 consists of 16 residues. The TCR was taken from a female donor with multiple sclerosis, enrolled in a pregnancy study. The chain uses TRBV19 and TRBJ1-4; D is undetermined. The material sequenced was peripheral blood, taken after pregnancy. CDR3 amino acids: CASSAGVVVTNEKLFF. In DNA, the CDR3 is TGTGCCAGTAGTGCGGGTGTGGTGGTTACTAATGAAAAACTGTTTTTT.